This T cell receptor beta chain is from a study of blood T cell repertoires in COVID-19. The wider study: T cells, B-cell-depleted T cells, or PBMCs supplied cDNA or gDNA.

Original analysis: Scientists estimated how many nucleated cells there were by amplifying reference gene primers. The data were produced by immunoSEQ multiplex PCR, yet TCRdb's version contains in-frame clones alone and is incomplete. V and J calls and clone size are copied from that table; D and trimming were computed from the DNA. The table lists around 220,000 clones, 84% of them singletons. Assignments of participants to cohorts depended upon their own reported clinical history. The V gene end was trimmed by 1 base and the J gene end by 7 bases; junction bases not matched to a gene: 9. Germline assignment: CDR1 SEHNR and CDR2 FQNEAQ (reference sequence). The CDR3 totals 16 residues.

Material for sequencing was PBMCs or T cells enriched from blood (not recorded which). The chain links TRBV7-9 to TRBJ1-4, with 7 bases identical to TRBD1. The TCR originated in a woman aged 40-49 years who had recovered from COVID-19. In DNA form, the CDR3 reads TGTGCCAGCAGCTTAGGGTCCGGACAGGTCGGTGAAAAACTGTTTTTT. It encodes CASSLGSGQVGEKLFF.